The 8 T cell receptor beta chains below come from one sample, sequenced in a study of cytomegalovirus exposure and HLA in healthy donors. The method was immunoSEQ multiplex PCR; TCRdb's version includes in-frame clones alone and lacks a portion of them. The data hold about 140,000 clones, with just under 85% observed a single time. Sequencing was done on a sample of PBMCs. These receptors were taken from a young man in good health and CMV-seropositive.

The chain has TRBV7-9 and TRBJ1-2, with D tentatively TRBD1 (5 bases). The CDR3 runs to 17 residues. Per germline, CDR1 SEHNR and CDR2 FQNEAQ (reference sequence). V was trimmed by 5 bases and J by 6 bases, leaving 25 bases between them. CDR3 DNA sequence: TGTGCCAGCAGCCCCCCGCCCGTTACGGGGGAAGTACATGGCTACACCTTC. It yields the protein CASSPPPVTGEVHGYTF.

The chain is built from TRBV11-2 and TRBJ1-1, with 8 nucleotides matching TRBD1. With 5 bases clipped from V and 0 bases from J, the junction kept 8 bases outside the gene matches. The CDR3 runs 16 residues. Per the germline V gene, CDR1 is SGHAT and CDR2 is FQNNGV. CDR3 bases: TGTGCCAGCAGCCCGCGGACAGGGCCAGTGAACACTGAAGCTTTCTTT. As protein: CASSPRTGPVNTEAFF.

This chain connects TRBV18 to TRBJ2-7, with D perhaps TRBD2 (5 bases). V was trimmed by 1 base and J by 6 bases, leaving 13 bases between them. CDR3 size: 14 residues. Germline V gene sequence: CDR1 KGHSH, CDR2 LQKENI. The CDR3 nucleotides are TGTGCCAGCTCACCACAAGGGCTGGACTCCGAGCAGTACTTC. Translation gives CASSPQGLDSEQYF.

This chain links TRBV28 with TRBJ1-3; D might be TRBD1 (5 bases). V dropped 6 bases and J dropped 4 bases, with 19 bases sitting between them. CDR3 length equals 16 residues. CDR1 MDHEN and CDR2 SYDVKM come from the germline V gene. The CDR3 protein is CASRTPRAGSGNTIYF. As DNA, the CDR3 is TGTGCCAGCAGGACCCCCCGGGCAGGGTCAGGAAACACCATATATTTT.

The chain recombines TRBV30 with TRBJ1-3; D is uncertain. V was clipped by 1 base and J by 0 bases, with 10 bases between them. Germline CDR1 and CDR2: GTSNPN and SVGIG (reference sequence). The CDR3 has 15 residues. The CDR3 coding sequence is TGTGCCTGGAGTGACAGTGTAAGCTCTGGAAACACCATATATTTT. It encodes CAWSDSVSSGNTIYF.

The table lists this clone with a few counts. The chain employs TRBV5-4 and TRBJ1-6; 7 bases are a match to TRBD1. The length of the CDR3 is 14 residues. Germline lookup yields CDR1 SGHNT and CDR2 YYREEE (reference sequence). Trimming cost V 2 bases and J 9 bases; bases outside gene matches: 5. The CDR3 is CASSFRGRGSPLHF. CDR3 sequence (DNA): TGTGCCAGCAGCTTTAGGGGGCGCGGTTCACCCCTCCACTTT.

The rearrangement links TRBV18 to TRBJ2-1, with a possible D match to TRBD1 (5 bases). Deletions cut 1 base from V and 5 bases from J, with 12 bases between. The CDR3 is made up of 15 amino acids. Germline assignment: CDR1 KGHSH and CDR2 LQKENI. The chain's CDR3 is CASSPRRAPDNEQFF. The CDR3 region has the DNA TGTGCCAGCTCACCACGCAGGGCCCCCGACAATGAGCAGTTCTTC.

This clone occurred a few times. The chain employs TRBV9 and TRBJ2-1; 9 nucleotides match TRBD1. The CDR3 totals 14 residues. CDR1 and CDR2 (germline): SGDLS, YYNGEE. Trimming cost V 7 bases and J 8 bases; bases outside gene matches: 10. As DNA, the CDR3 is TGTGCCAGCGGCACAGGGGGCGCAGGTGATGAGCAGTTCTTC. This gives the protein CASGTGGAGDEQFF.